The clone carrying this T cell receptor (beta chain) showed up many times. TCRdb processed the 5' RACE reads anew with MiXCR; each CDR3 protein has one entry. The sample includes 20,000 to 25,000 distinct CDR3 sequences, around 16% of them seen just once. Trimming at V came to 8 bases and at J to 2 bases, leaving 15 bases not matched to a gene. CDR1 and CDR2 (germline): ENHRY, SYGVKD. The CDR3 covers 17 residues. This entry belongs to a study of neurological immune-mediated disorders. The rearrangement joins TRBV10-3 to TRBJ1-1; 9 nucleotides agree with TRBD1. The sequence derives from a woman younger than 35 with multiple sclerosis. The specimen was CD8+ T cells from blood. Written as DNA, the CDR3 is TGTGCCATCGAAGCTAGAACAGGGGGCGGGGGTAACACTGAAGCTTTCTTT. Protein sequence: CAIEARTGGGGNTEAFF.